These 3 T cell receptor beta chains came from one sample sequenced in a study of blood T cell repertoires in COVID-19. Sequenced by immunoSEQ multiplex PCR; TCRdb stores in-frame clones only, minus some. The sample consists of roughly 260,000 clones, about 88% of them appearing once. The specimen sequenced was peripheral blood. These receptors came from a man aged 55-75 years who had recovered from COVID-19.

This clone was seen repeatedly, ten times or more. The CDR3 sequence is CASSLAGAKETQYF. The CDR3 DNA follows: TGCGCCAGCAGCTTGGCGGGAGCTAAAGAGACCCAGTACTTC. V is TRBV5-1 and J is TRBJ2-5; TRBD2 is a possible D gene (6 bases). Looked up from germline, CDR1 is SGHRS and CDR2 is YFSETQ. With 0 bases removed from V and 3 bases from J, the gap between germline ends came to 9 bases. This CDR3 spans 14 amino acids.

The chain joins TRBV30 to TRBJ2-5, with TRBD1 matching over 8 bases. V shed 4 bases and J 5 bases; nucleotides not matched to a gene: 15. The CDR3 extends over 16 amino acids. Germline assignment: CDR1 GTSNPN and CDR2 SVGIG (reference sequence). The DNA for the CDR3 is TGTGCCTGGACCACACCCCCGGGACAGGCTTGGGAGACCCAGTACTTC. This sequence encodes CAWTTPPGQAWETQYF.

Note on this clone: This CDR3 is also generated by other DNA sequences in the sample. The chain couples TRBV18 to TRBJ2-5; perhaps TRBD2 as D (5 bases). The germline CDR1 and CDR2 sequences are KGHSH and LQKENI. The CDR3 has 13 amino acids. V was pared by 2 bases and J by 1 base, with 5 bases between. CDR3 sequence: CASSPGLQETQYF. The CDR3 DNA sequence: TGTGCCAGCTCACCAGGACTCCAAGAGACCCAGTACTTC.